These 22 T cell receptor beta chains were all obtained from the same sample, sequenced in a study of PD-1 blockade in classical Hodgkin lymphoma. The protocol was immunoSEQ multiplex PCR, while the TCRdb copy is restricted to in-frame clones and leaves out a portion. Here the sample spans around 18,000 clones, about 75% being singletons. This sample's time point: cycle 4 day 1 (C4D1), after less than 7 weeks of nivolumab. Following autologous stem cell transplantation, relapse occurred in every patient, and exposure to brentuximab vedotin varied. The CD4+ T cells used were purified from thawed PBMCs through magnetic negative selection. Sequenced material: CD4+ T cells from blood, taken before the fourth cycle of nivolumab. These receptors all come from a human donor with classical Hodgkin lymphoma.

The rearrangement uses TRBV11-3 and TRBJ2-3; the match to TRBD2 covers 11 bases. V shed 5 bases and J 2 bases; nucleotides not matched to a gene: 9. CDR1 is SGHNT and CDR2 is YENEEA in the germline V gene. The CDR3 length is 17 residues. The CDR3 DNA reads TGTGCCAGCAGCCCAGGGGGACTAGCGGAACCCACAGATACGCAGTATTTT. Protein sequence: CASSPGGLAEPTDTQYF.

This clone has just a few counts. The chain employs TRBV2 and TRBJ1-2, with 8 bases aligning to TRBD1. V dropped 7 bases and J dropped 2; count of bases not matched to a gene: 3. Germline V CDR1 and CDR2: SNHLY, FYNNEI. The CDR3 is 13 amino acids. As DNA, the CDR3 is TGTGCCAGCAATACAGGGGGGAACTATGGCTACACCTTC. Its protein is CASNTGGNYGYTF.

This chain links TRBV4-3 with TRBJ2-1, with D unresolved. CDR3 length: 15 residues. Germline assignment: CDR1 LGHNA and CDR2 YSLEER. Trimming shortened V by 0 bases and J by 4 bases, and 10 bases separated the two germline ends. DNA of the CDR3: TGCGCCAGCAGCCAAGATCGGGCAGCGTACAATGAGCAGTTCTTC. Encoded protein: CASSQDRAAYNEQFF.

The V gene is TRBV2, the J gene TRBJ1-3; D might be TRBD1 (5 bases). Germline loops: CDR1 SNHLY, CDR2 FYNNEI. The ends were cut back, 8 bases at V and 0 bases at J, with 17 bases in the middle. The CDR3 runs 16 residues. The CDR3 nucleotides read TGTGCCAGCGGCAGGGAGCGTGCGGTCTCTGGAAACACCATATATTTT. Translating gives CASGRERAVSGNTIYF. The full variable domain, with the rest looked up from reference TRBV2 and TRBJ1-3, is EPEVTQTPSHQVTQMGQEVILRCVPISNHLYFYWYRQILGQKVEFLVSFYNNEISEKSEIFDDQFSVERPDGSNFTLKIRSTKLEDSAMYFCASGRERAVSGNTIYFGEGSWLTVV.

The chain combines TRBV18 with TRBJ2-3; 10 bases are shared with TRBD2. The CDR3 is 14 amino acids. Germline V CDR1 and CDR2: KGHSH, LQKENI. Trimming cost V 1 base and J 5 bases; bases outside gene matches: 0. CDR3 protein: CASSPRLAGDTQYF. CDR3 coding DNA: TGTGCCAGCTCACCACGACTAGCGGGAGATACGCAGTATTTT.

V gene TRBV19 combines with J gene TRBJ2-2, with D unresolved. The CDR3 loop spans 15 amino acids. V was pared by 7 bases and J by 8 bases, with 20 bases between. CDR1 is LNHDA, CDR2 SQIVND, per germline (reference sequence). The CDR3 is CASNSPPIGPGELFF. CDR3 sequence (DNA): TGTGCCAGTAACTCTCCCCCAATTGGACCGGGGGAGCTGTTTTTT. Variable domain in full (rest from reference TRBV19 and TRBJ2-2): DGGITQSPKYLFRKEGQNVTLSCEQNLNHDAMYWYRQDPGQGLRLIYYSQIVNDFQKGDIAEGYSVSREKKESFPLTVTSAQKNPTAFYLCASNSPPIGPGELFFGEGSRLTVL.

The rearrangement joins TRBV7-2 to TRBJ2-2, with D unresolved. V shed 1 base and J shed 6 bases, with 3 bases lying between them. This CDR3 spans 12 amino acids. The germline V gene encodes CDR1 SGHTA and CDR2 FQGNSA. DNA for the CDR3: TGTGCCAGCAGCTTAGAAGCCGGGGAGCTGTTTTTT. Translating it yields CASSLEAGELFF.

J is TRBJ1-1 and V is TRBV7-2; TRBD1 might be the D (5 bases). Germline values: CDR1 SGHTA, CDR2 FQGNSA. V was shortened by 4 bases and J by 0 bases, with 9 bases between the two germline ends. The CDR3 runs to 14 residues. CDR3 loop: CASSWGTVNTEAFF. CDR3 DNA sequence: TGTGCCAGCAGCTGGGGGACGGTGAACACTGAAGCTTTCTTT.

This chain connects TRBV11-3 to TRBJ1-6; D is ambiguous. The CDR3 runs 15 residues. V was cut by 5 bases and J by 10 bases, with 18 bases left in between. Germline assignment: CDR1 SGHNT and CDR2 YENEEA. Here the CDR3 DNA reads TGTGCCAGCAGCCCGGCCACCACCCCTAGCTCACCCCTCCACTTT. Protein: CASSPATTPSSPLHF. The entire variable domain, with the rest obtained from reference TRBV11-3 and TRBJ1-6, is as follows: EAGVVQSPRYKIIEKKQPVAFWCNPISGHNTLYWYLQNLGQGPELLIRYENEEAVDDSQLPKDRFSAERLKGVDSTLKIQPAELGDSAVYLCASSPATTPSSPLHFGNGTRLTVT.

This chain links TRBV7-2 with TRBJ2-2, with a tentative D call TRBD2 (5 bases). Germline lookup yields CDR1 SGHTA and CDR2 FQGNSA. CDR3 length equals 13 residues. Trimming shortened V by 2 bases and J by 8 bases, and 9 bases separated the two germline ends. CDR3 nucleotides: TGTGCCAGCAGCTTACAGCGGCGGGGGGAGCTGTTTTTT. This encodes CASSLQRRGELFF.

The chain carries TRBV7-9 and TRBJ2-4, with a possible D match to TRBD2 (5 bases). The CDR3 contains 16 residues. Germline V CDR1 and CDR2: SEHNR, FQNEAQ (reference sequence). V was clipped by 6 bases and J by 0 bases, with 15 bases between them. CDR3 protein: CASSVVRELAKNIQYF. The DNA for the CDR3 is TGTGCCAGCAGTGTAGTCCGGGAACTAGCCAAAAACATTCAGTACTTC.

The chain joins TRBV5-1 to TRBJ1-2, with 12 nucleotides matching TRBD1. V shed 4 bases, J shed 5 bases, and the junction held 9 bases outside the gene matches. CDR1 and CDR2 from the germline V gene are SGHRS and YFSETQ. This CDR3 spans 16 amino acids. CDR3 protein: CASSRGQGAGRYGYTF. The CDR3 nucleotides read TGCGCCAGCAGCCGGGGACAGGGGGCCGGTCGGTATGGCTACACCTTC.

The chain combines TRBV6-6 with TRBJ2-3; TRBD2 matches at 8 bases. CDR1 and CDR2 (germline): MNHNY, SVGAGI (reference sequence). The V gene end was trimmed by 6 bases and the J gene end by 5 bases; junction bases not matched to a gene: 7. The CDR3 runs to 14 residues. The CDR3 sequence: CASRSGSPIDTQYF. The CDR3 DNA reads TGTGCCAGCAGGAGCGGGAGTCCCATAGATACGCAGTATTTT.

This chain uses TRBV4-3 with TRBJ1-2; D may be TRBD1 (5 bases). Germline V gene sequence: CDR1 LGHNA, CDR2 YSLEER. Trimming shortened V by 2 bases and J by 4 bases, and 11 bases separated the two germline ends. The CDR3 has 14 amino acids. DNA of the CDR3: TGCGCCAGCAGCCAAAACCCAGGGCCCTATGGCTACACCTTC. Translation gives CASSQNPGPYGYTF.

The V call is TRBV5-4, the J call TRBJ1-2; no definite D call. CDR3 length equals 14 residues. Trimming cost V 1 base and J 0 bases, with 7 bases left between them. Looked up from germline, CDR1 is SGHNT and CDR2 is YYREEE (reference sequence). The CDR3 nucleotides are TGTGCCAGCAGCTTGTATGGGACTAACTATGGCTACACCTTC. It codes for CASSLYGTNYGYTF.

The gene calls are TRBV28 and TRBJ1-5; TRBD1 might be the D (6 bases). CDR1 is MDHEN and CDR2 is SYDVKM in the germline V gene. V was pared by 5 bases and J by 2 bases, with 7 bases between. CDR3 size: 13 residues. The CDR3 sequence: CASSGGGNQPQHF. In DNA, the CDR3 is TGTGCCAGCAGTGGGGGCGGCAATCAGCCCCAGCATTTT.

The V gene is TRBV19, the J gene TRBJ2-4; 10 nucleotides agree with TRBD2. CDR3 length: 13 residues. With 1 base clipped from V and 12 bases from J, the junction kept 3 bases outside the gene matches. CDR1 is LNHDA, CDR2 SQIVND, per germline (reference sequence). Here the CDR3 DNA reads TGTGCCAGTAGTATAGGACTAGCGGGTGCTCAGTACTTC. It specifies CASSIGLAGAQYF.

This chain joins TRBV7-2 and TRBJ1-3; D gene ambiguous. This CDR3 contains 15 residues. Germline CDR1 is SGHTA and CDR2 is FQGNSA. V dropped 4 bases and J dropped 0 bases, with 10 bases sitting between them. The CDR3 loop is CASSSGLNSGNTIYF. For the CDR3, the DNA is TGTGCCAGCAGCTCCGGACTGAACTCTGGAAACACCATATATTTT.

This clone was seen more than once but under ten times. The genes are TRBV6-1 and TRBJ1-2; D is ambiguous. The CDR3 runs to 13 residues. V lost 5 bases and J 8 bases, leaving 15 bases between the germline ends. Germline lookup yields CDR1 MNHNS and CDR2 SASEGT. CDR3 in DNA: TGTGCCAGCAGTCCACTGACCAGTGGGGGCTACACCTTC. It is translated as CASSPLTSGGYTF.

This clone has more than one count but fewer than ten. This chain connects TRBV4-2 to TRBJ2-1, with D maybe TRBD2 (6 bases). The CDR3 sequence is 16 residues long. In germline, CDR1 is LGHNA, CDR2 YNFKEQ. Trimming pared 0 bases from V and 0 bases from J, leaving 9 bases between. The DNA of the CDR3 is TGTGCCAGCAGCCAAGATCGGCGGGGCTCCTACAATGAGCAGTTCTTC. Protein sequence: CASSQDRRGSYNEQFF.

In this sample, this clone turned up once. V gene TRBV11-2 combines with J gene TRBJ2-7, with 13 bases matching TRBD2. The CDR3 is made up of 19 amino acids. Germline V gives CDR1 SGHAT, CDR2 FQNNGV. The junction had 12 bases not matched to a gene; V was cut back by 1 base and J by 3 bases. The CDR3 loop reads CASSLGPRLAGGSFYEQYF. The DNA of the CDR3 is TGTGCCAGCAGCTTAGGGCCTCGACTAGCGGGGGGTTCCTTCTACGAGCAGTACTTC.

There are a few counts of this clone. The gene calls are TRBV27 and TRBJ1-1; 8 nucleotides align to TRBD1. With 6 bases clipped from V and 1 base from J, the junction kept 7 bases outside the gene matches. Germline V gene lookup returns CDR1 MNHEY and CDR2 SMNVEV (reference sequence). The CDR3 runs to 15 residues. CDR3 sequence: CASRPSRGPNTEAFF. CDR3 in DNA: TGTGCCAGCAGGCCGTCCAGGGGGCCGAACACTGAAGCTTTCTTT.